This TCR beta chain is drawn from a study of CD4 T cells in relation to SARS-CoV-2 and coronaviruses. Findings and limits, study-wide: Crossreactivity was assessed only for spike protein, not other viral proteins.

This CDR3 is built from 15 residues. Deletions cut 5 bases from V and 0 bases from J, with 11 bases between. Germline V lookup: CDR1 SGHTA, CDR2 FQGNSA. TCRdb keeps only in-frame clones here, not all; method: immunoSEQ multiplex PCR. The table has 40,000 or so clones, 80% to 90% seen once. With respect to this clone: What it binds is not known.

V usage is TRBV7-2 and J usage is TRBJ1-3; D is uncertain. The source is an adult with COVID-19. Sequencing was carried out using memory CD4+ T cells from PBMCs. CDR3 in amino acids: CASSPQSGSGNTIYF. The CDR3 region has the DNA TGTGCCAGCAGCCCTCAGAGTGGCTCTGGAAACACCATATATTTT.